This T cell receptor beta chain is from a study of blood T cell repertoires in COVID-19. As for the study in general: Donors in the United States, Italy and Spain gave samples during acute or convalescent COVID-19.

The V segment lost 0 bases and the J segment 5 bases; nucleotides outside the gene matches: 10. In germline, CDR1 is SGHRS, CDR2 YFSETQ. The CDR3 contains 17 residues. Each exposed participant met a COVID-19 case in the 2 weeks preceding study entry. As originally analysed: How many nucleated cells were present was estimated from reference gene primer amplification. Sequencing used immunoSEQ multiplex PCR; TCRdb keeps in-frame clones, though not all of them. That table gives V, J and clone size, and the DNA gave D and trimming. Found here are fewer than 350,000 clones, around 84% of them singletons; the top ten hold under 2%.

Sequencing input: PBMCs or T cells enriched from blood (not recorded which). The rearrangement uses TRBV5-1 and TRBJ2-1, with 8 bases identical to TRBD1. This TCR was sampled from a woman in her thirties who had been exposed to COVID-19. The CDR3 reads CASSLGISGGPHNEQFF. CDR3 DNA: TGCGCCAGCAGCTTGGGGATCTCAGGGGGCCCCCACAATGAGCAGTTCTTC.